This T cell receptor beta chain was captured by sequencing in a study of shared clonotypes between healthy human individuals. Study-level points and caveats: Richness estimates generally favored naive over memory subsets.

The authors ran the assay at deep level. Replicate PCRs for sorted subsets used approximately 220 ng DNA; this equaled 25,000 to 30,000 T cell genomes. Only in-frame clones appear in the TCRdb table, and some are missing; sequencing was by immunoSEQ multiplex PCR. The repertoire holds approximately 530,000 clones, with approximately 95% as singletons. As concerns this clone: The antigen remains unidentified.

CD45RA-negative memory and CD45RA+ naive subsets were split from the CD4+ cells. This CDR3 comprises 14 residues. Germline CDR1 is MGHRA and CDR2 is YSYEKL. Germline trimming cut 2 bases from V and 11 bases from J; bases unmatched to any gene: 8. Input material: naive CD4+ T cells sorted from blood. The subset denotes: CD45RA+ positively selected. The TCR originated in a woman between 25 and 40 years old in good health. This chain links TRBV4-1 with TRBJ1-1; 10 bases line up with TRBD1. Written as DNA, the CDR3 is TGCGCCAGCAGCCAAACCGGGACAGGGGATAGGGCTTTCTTT. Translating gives CASSQTGTGDRAFF.